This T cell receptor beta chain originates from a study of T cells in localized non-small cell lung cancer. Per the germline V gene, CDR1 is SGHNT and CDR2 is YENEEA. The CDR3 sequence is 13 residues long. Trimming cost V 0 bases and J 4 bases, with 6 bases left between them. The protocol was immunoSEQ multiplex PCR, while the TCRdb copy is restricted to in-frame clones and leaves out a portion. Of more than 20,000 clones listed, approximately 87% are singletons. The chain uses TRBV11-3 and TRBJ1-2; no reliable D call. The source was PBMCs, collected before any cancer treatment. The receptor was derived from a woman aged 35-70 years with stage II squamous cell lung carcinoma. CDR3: CASSLDRSYGYTF. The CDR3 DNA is TGTGCCAGCAGCTTAGACAGGTCCTATGGCTACACCTTC.